This T cell receptor beta chain was sequenced during a study of blood T cell repertoires in COVID-19. Study overall: The cDNA or gDNA used as material had been derived from T cells, B-cell-depleted T cells, or PBMCs.

CDR3 size: 15 residues. Deletions cut 7 bases from V and 1 base from J, with 16 bases between. Germline V gene sequence: CDR1 ENHRY, CDR2 SYGVKD. As originally analysed: By means of reference gene primer amplification, nucleated cell counts were estimated. The data were produced by immunoSEQ multiplex PCR, yet TCRdb's version contains in-frame clones alone and is incomplete. D and trimming come from the DNA, and the V and J calls and clone size come from that table. This table has about 200,000 clones, 80% appearing once. This clonotype was sampled from a woman in her 70s with acute or convalescent COVID-19. Sequences were obtained from peripheral blood. This rearrangement joins TRBV10-3 to TRBJ1-1; D is possibly TRBD1 (6 bases). The CDR3 sequence: CAIISSPTGNTEAFF. The DNA of the CDR3 is TGTGCCATCATCAGCTCCCCGACAGGGAACACTGAAGCTTTCTTT.